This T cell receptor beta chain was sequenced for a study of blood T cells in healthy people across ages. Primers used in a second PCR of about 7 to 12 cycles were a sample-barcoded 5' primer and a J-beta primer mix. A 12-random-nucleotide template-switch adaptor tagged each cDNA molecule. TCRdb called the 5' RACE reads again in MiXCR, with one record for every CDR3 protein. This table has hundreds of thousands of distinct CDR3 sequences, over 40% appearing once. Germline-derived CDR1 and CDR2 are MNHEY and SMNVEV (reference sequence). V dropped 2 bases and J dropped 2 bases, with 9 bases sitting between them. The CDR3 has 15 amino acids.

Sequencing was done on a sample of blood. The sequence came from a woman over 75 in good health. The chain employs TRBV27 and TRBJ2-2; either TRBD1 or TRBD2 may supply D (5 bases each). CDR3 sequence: CASSLIGANTGELFF. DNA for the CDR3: TGTGCCAGCAGTTTAATCGGGGCCAACACCGGGGAGCTGTTTTTT.